Included here is one TCR beta chain sequence, with context. The junction departs from the called germline gene at one end, perhaps through a read error. The study co-extracted DNA and RNA from roughly 20-30 mg of unsorted bulk tissue. The data originate from a study of tumor-infiltrating lymphocytes in primary liver carcinoma. The investigators made TCR beta cDNA from approximately 0.5 ug total RNA, using a constant-region primer. Three rounds of nested multiplex PCR with slightly modified ARM-PCR produced TCR beta libraries. Each CDR3 protein gets one entry after TCRdb re-called the multiplex PCR reads with MiXCR. Of around 120,000 distinct CDR3 sequences detected, around 62% appear once; the ten largest clones hold 7% to 10%. The TCR originated in a woman aged 55 to 70 with primary liver carcinoma and hepatitis B virus infection. Material: liver tumor tissue from sampling region 1. As to subset: tumor region T1, superior pole.

CDR3 protein: CASSYPGPSYNEQFF. The CDR3 nucleotides read TGTGCCAGTAGTTACCCAGGGCCCTCCTACAATGAGCAGTTCTTC. This chain connects TRBV28 to TRBJ2-1, with D tentatively TRBD1 (5 bases). The CDR3 extends over 15 amino acids. In germline, CDR1 is MDHEN, CDR2 SYDVKM.